A selection of T cell receptor beta chains follows, all from one sample in a study of beta chain features in type 1 diabetes. TCRdb's copy holds only in-frame clones and misses some; the assay was immunoSEQ multiplex PCR. The sample carries approximately 200,000 clones, over 7.5% recorded once. Input material: naive CD4+ T cells from blood. All receptors come from a young woman in good health. The CDR3 runs from the conserved cysteine through the conserved F or W. The order of the fields is J gene, V gene, D gene, clone size, CDR3 DNA, CDR3 protein. A D gene is named only where the DNA matches it firmly. Part of the rows lack a size; the others show once, few, many or a class for expanded clones.

j_call: TRBJ1-6
v_call: TRBV11-2
d_call: TRBD1
clone_size: few
cdr3_nt: TGTGCCAGCAGCTTCCTCCTCGGGACAGTTAATTCACCCCTCCACTTT
cdr3_aa: CASSFLLGTVNSPLHF

j_call: TRBJ2-7
v_call: TRBV19
d_call: TRBD1
clone_size: few
cdr3_nt: TGTGCCAGTAGTATAAGGGACAGGCCCTCCTACGAGCAGTACTTC
cdr3_aa: CASSIRDRPSYEQYF

j_call: TRBJ2-7
v_call: TRBV9
d_call: TRBD1
clone_size: .
cdr3_nt: TGTGCCAGCAGCGCGGGGACAGGGCCGAGCTCCTACGAGCAGTACTTC
cdr3_aa: CASSAGTGPSSYEQYF

j_call: TRBJ2-2
v_call: TRBV7-9
d_call: .
clone_size: many
cdr3_nt: TGTGCCAGCAGCTTAGGACTCGGGGAGCTGTTTTTT
cdr3_aa: CASSLGLGELFF

j_call: TRBJ1-2
v_call: TRBV29-1
d_call: TRBD1
clone_size: .
cdr3_nt: TGCAGCGTCCGGAGGCAGGGGGCCGGTGGCTACACCTTC
cdr3_aa: CSVRRQGAGGYTF

j_call: TRBJ2-2
v_call: TRBV5-1
d_call: TRBD2
clone_size: .
cdr3_nt: TGCGCCAGCAGCTCATGGACTAGCGGGGCCTCGAACACCGGGGAGCTGTTTTTT
cdr3_aa: CASSSWTSGASNTGELFF

j_call: TRBJ2-1
v_call: TRBV5-1
d_call: .
clone_size: .
cdr3_nt: TGCGCCAGCAGCTTGGATGAGGGGGCCTACAATGAGCAGTTCTTC
cdr3_aa: CASSLDEGAYNEQFF

j_call: TRBJ1-2
v_call: TRBV11-2
d_call: .
clone_size: few
cdr3_nt: TGTGCCAGCAGCTTAGTAGAGGGGGGGTACTATGGCTACACCTTC
cdr3_aa: CASSLVEGGYYGYTF

j_call: TRBJ1-2
v_call: TRBV7-9
d_call: .
clone_size: few
cdr3_nt: TGTGCCAGCAGCTCGGAGGGGGGGCCAAAAGGGTATGGCTACACCTTC
cdr3_aa: CASSSEGGPKGYGYTF

j_call: TRBJ2-1
v_call: TRBV20-1
d_call: .
clone_size: .
cdr3_nt: TGCAGTGCTACAGCGGTCAATGAGCAGTTCTTC
cdr3_aa: CSATAVNEQFF

j_call: TRBJ1-2
v_call: TRBV30
d_call: TRBD1
clone_size: few
cdr3_nt: TGTGCCTGGAGTGTACAGGGGGCTGGTGGCTACACCTTC
cdr3_aa: CAWSVQGAGGYTF

j_call: TRBJ1-2
v_call: TRBV5-4
d_call: .
clone_size: few
cdr3_nt: TGTGCCAGCAGCCCTCGCGGGGCCGAATCCGCTAACTATGGCTACACCTTC
cdr3_aa: CASSPRGAESANYGYTF

j_call: TRBJ2-3
v_call: TRBV4-1
d_call: TRBD2
clone_size: .
cdr3_nt: TGCGCCAGCAGCCAAGGGACTAGTCTTAGCACAGATACGCAGTATTTT
cdr3_aa: CASSQGTSLSTDTQYF